The 27 T cell receptor beta chains reported below all come from one sample, sequenced in a study of cytotoxic CD8 clonotypes in ibrutinib-treated CLL. The protocol was immunoSEQ multiplex PCR, while the TCRdb copy is restricted to in-frame clones and leaves out a portion. The sample holds just over 200,000 clones; roughly 79% are singletons and the top ten take around 10%. The material sequenced was PBMCs, taken after 12 months of ibrutinib treatment. Source of these receptors: a human donor with chronic lymphocytic leukemia.

This clone was counted only a few times. As DNA, the CDR3 is TGTGCCAGCAGCCAAGAAGAAGGGGTTAACACTGAAGCTTTCTTT. Its translation is CASSQEEGVNTEAFF. The chain links TRBV4-2 to TRBJ1-1; maybe TRBD1 (5 bases). The ends were cut back, 0 bases at V and 2 bases at J, with 10 bases in the middle. Germline V gene sequence: CDR1 LGHNA, CDR2 YNFKEQ. CDR3 length equals 15 residues.

J is TRBJ2-1 and V is TRBV2, with a tentative D call TRBD2 (5 bases). The CDR3 contains 13 residues. V was shortened by 10 bases and J by 4 bases, with 14 bases between the two germline ends. CDR1 and CDR2 (germline): SNHLY, FYNNEI. As DNA, the CDR3 is TGTGCCACCCAAGGCCCGGGGTACAATGAGCAGTTCTTC. Translating gives CATQGPGYNEQFF.

This clone occurred a few times. This chain joins TRBV5-1 and TRBJ1-4; TRBD1 is a possible D gene (6 bases). The V and J ends lost 2 bases and 8 bases respectively, with 16 bases between them. The CDR3 has 15 residues. Germline V gene lookup returns CDR1 SGHRS and CDR2 YFSETQ. CDR3 bases: TGCGCCAGCAGCTTAGGACAGTCCGGGGAAGAAAAACTGTTTTTT. Its protein is CASSLGQSGEEKLFF.

The chain is built from TRBV19 and TRBJ2-3; no reliable D call. The V gene lost 5 bases and the J gene lost 0 bases, with 12 bases spanning the gap. CDR1 is LNHDA and CDR2 is SQIVND in the germline V gene (reference sequence). The CDR3 is 15 amino acids. The CDR3 region has the DNA TGTGCCAGTAGTTCCCTCGCGGCTAGCACAGATACGCAGTATTTT. Protein product: CASSSLAASTDTQYF.

The gene calls are TRBV7-9 and TRBJ1-4; 7 bases fit TRBD1. J lost 2 bases, V lost 4 bases, and 7 bases had no gene match. The germline CDR1 and CDR2 sequences are SEHNR and FQNEAQ (reference sequence). The CDR3 covers 16 residues. CDR3 bases: TGTGCCAGCAGCTGGGGAATGACAGGGACTAATGAAAAACTGTTTTTT. It specifies CASSWGMTGTNEKLFF. Using reference TRBV7-9 and TRBJ1-4 for the parts outside the CDR3, the full variable domain is DTGVSQNPRHKITKRGQNVTFRCDPISEHNRLYWYRQTLGQGPEFLTYFQNEAQLEKSRLLSDRFSAERPKGSFSTLEIQRTEQGDSAMYLCASSWGMTGTNEKLFFGSGTQLSVL.

The chain combines TRBV4-2 with TRBJ2-6, with D possibly TRBD1 on 5 matching bases. Germline lookup yields CDR1 LGHNA and CDR2 YNFKEQ. Trimming cost V 3 bases and J 1 base, with 16 bases left between them. The CDR3 consists of 18 residues. The CDR3, as DNA: TGTGCCAGCAGCCACTTGGGTGGGGCCGGGTCTGGGGCCAACGTCCTGACTTTC. Its translation is CASSHLGGAGSGANVLTF.

The chain has TRBV5-1 and TRBJ2-3; TRBD1 aligns across 7 bases. V lost 4 bases and J lost 5; bases outside the gene matches: 13. The CDR3 has 16 amino acids. The germline V gene encodes CDR1 SGHRS and CDR2 YFSETQ. The CDR3 bases are TGCGCCAGCAGCCCCTGGACAGGCCAAACAGGAGATACGCAGTATTTT. Translated, it gives CASSPWTGQTGDTQYF.

This sequence joins TRBV7-9 and TRBJ2-7; TRBD2 agrees at 9 bases. Germline V gene data show CDR1 as SEHNR and CDR2 as FQNEAQ (reference sequence). J was trimmed by 4 bases and V by 3 bases; bases with no gene match: 7. The CDR3 runs 15 residues. CDR3 in amino acids: CASSFIAGVGYEQYF. CDR3 bases: TGTGCCAGCAGCTTCATAGCGGGAGTAGGGTACGAGCAGTACTTC.

This clone appeared a single time. This chain uses TRBV5-6 with TRBJ1-4, with D unresolved. Trimming stripped 2 bases from V and 8 bases from J, with 7 bases between. Germline V gives CDR1 SGHDT, CDR2 YYEEEE. The CDR3 is 12 residues long. The CDR3 is CASSLGREKLFF. The CDR3 DNA reads as TGTGCCAGCAGCTTAGGTAGAGAAAAACTGTTTTTT. Drawing the rest from reference TRBV5-6 and TRBJ1-4, the complete variable domain is DAGVTQSPTHLIKTRGQQVTLRCSPKSGHDTVSWYQQALGQGPQFIFQYYEEEERQRGNFPDRFSGHQFPNYSSELNVNALLLGDSALYLCASSLGREKLFFGSGTQLSVL.

The V call is TRBV7-9, the J call TRBJ1-3, with a possible D match to TRBD1 (5 bases). Germline assignment: CDR1 SEHNR and CDR2 FQNEAQ (reference sequence). The CDR3 has 16 residues. The V end was cut by 3 bases, the J end by 3 bases, with 15 bases between. The CDR3 nucleotides are TGTGCCAGCAGCTTCTGGGGCGAGTCGCTTGGAAACACCATATATTTT. It encodes CASSFWGESLGNTIYF.

This chain links TRBV9 with TRBJ2-3; no clear D gene. The V end lost 1 base, the J end lost 4 bases, and 7 bases lay between the germline ends. Looked up from germline, CDR1 is SGDLS and CDR2 is YYNGEE. CDR3 length equals 13 residues. The CDR3 DNA sequence: TGTGCCAGCAGCGTACAGACACCAGATACGCAGTATTTT. This encodes CASSVQTPDTQYF.

The chain has TRBV10-1 and TRBJ1-1; D unclear. CDR1 WNHNN and CDR2 SYGVQD come from the germline V gene (reference sequence). The V gene lost 5 bases and the J gene lost 2 bases, with 9 bases spanning the gap. The CDR3 spans 13 residues. CDR3 loop: CASSKNSNTEAFF. DNA of the CDR3: TGCGCCAGCAGTAAAAACTCCAACACTGAAGCTTTCTTT.

There are a few counts of this clone. The chain combines TRBV19 with TRBJ1-2; D unresolved. Trimming pared 0 bases from V and 8 bases from J, leaving 19 bases between. The germline CDR1 and CDR2 sequences are LNHDA and SQIVND (reference sequence). The CDR3 runs 16 residues. CDR3 loop: CASSIDRQPRYGGYTF. Written as DNA, the CDR3 is TGTGCCAGTAGTATAGATCGTCAGCCCCGATACGGGGGCTACACCTTC.

The chain employs TRBV10-1 and TRBJ1-4; D possibly corresponds to TRBD1 (5 bases). Germline assignment: CDR1 WNHNN and CDR2 SYGVQD (reference sequence). V lost 2 bases, J lost 12 bases, and 10 bases lay in between. The CDR3 is 12 amino acids. For the CDR3, the DNA is TGCGCCAGCAGTGAGGACCGCAGGGAACTGTTTTTT. Translation: CASSEDRRELFF.

A single count supports this clone. This rearrangement joins TRBV7-8 to TRBJ2-3; D gene unclear. The CDR3 is made up of 15 amino acids. Germline V gene data show CDR1 as SGHVS and CDR2 as FQNEAQ. Trimming took 4 bases from V and 1 from J, leaving 12 bases between them. The CDR3 DNA reads TGTGCCAGCAGCTCGACTCTCCCGCGCACAGATACGCAGTATTTT. It is translated as CASSSTLPRTDTQYF.

The CDR3 region is CASSNPGGETQYF. The CDR3 nucleotides read TGTGCCAGCTCAAACCCGGGGGGAGAGACCCAGTACTTC. The rearrangement links TRBV18 to TRBJ2-5; 7 nucleotides agree with TRBD2. The CDR3 sequence is 13 residues long. The trim removed 5 bases at V and 4 bases at J, leaving 4 bases unmatched. CDR1 and CDR2 from the germline V gene are KGHSH and LQKENI.

This clone was counted between two and nine times. V gene TRBV6-5 combines with J gene TRBJ2-7, with 11 nucleotides matching TRBD1. The CDR3 loop spans 15 amino acids. Trimming cost V 6 bases and J 5 bases; bases outside gene matches: 9. The germline V gene encodes CDR1 MNHEY and CDR2 SVGAGI. The CDR3 DNA reads TGTGCCAGCAGCCTCCCCGGGACAGGGGGGGACGAGCAGTACTTC. This codes for CASSLPGTGGDEQYF.

This chain links TRBV18 with TRBJ2-3; 11 bases match TRBD1. The ends lost 6 bases at V and 4 bases at J; junction bases unmatched: 0. Per the germline V gene, CDR1 is KGHSH and CDR2 is LQKENI. This CDR3 contains 13 residues. CDR3 coding DNA: TGTGCCAGCTCGGGACAGGGGGCAGATACGCAGTATTTT. Its protein product is CASSGQGADTQYF.

This chain joins TRBV4-2 and TRBJ2-1; perhaps TRBD2 as D (6 bases). The length of the CDR3 is 17 residues. Per the germline V gene, CDR1 is LGHNA and CDR2 is YNFKEQ. Trimming cost V 3 bases and J 6 bases, with 21 bases left between them. CDR3 loop: CASSQDLLWAGINEQFF. The CDR3 region has the DNA TGTGCCAGCAGCCAGGACCTCCTCTGGGCGGGAATCAATGAGCAGTTCTTC.

The chain has TRBV5-1 and TRBJ2-7; perhaps TRBD1 as D (5 bases). Germline CDR1 and CDR2: SGHRS and YFSETQ. The CDR3 contains 15 residues. Trimming took 0 bases from V and 0 from J, leaving 10 bases between them. The CDR3 DNA is TGCGCCAGCAGCTTGGAAGGGGAAGCCTCCTACGAGCAGTACTTC. The encoded protein is CASSLEGEASYEQYF.

The chain has TRBV5-1 and TRBJ2-7; no clear D. V lost 2 bases and J 4 bases, leaving 22 bases between the germline ends. CDR3 length equals 17 residues. Germline V gene data show CDR1 as SGHRS and CDR2 as YFSETQ. The CDR3 region is CASSFSSLGTVYYEQYF. The CDR3 nucleotides read TGCGCCAGCAGCTTTAGTTCCCTCGGCACAGTCTATTACGAGCAGTACTTC.

The chain links TRBV27 to TRBJ2-7; perhaps D is TRBD1 or TRBD2 (5 bases each). Per the germline V gene, CDR1 is MNHEY and CDR2 is SMNVEV (reference sequence). The CDR3 is 15 amino acids. With 6 bases removed from V and 4 bases from J, the gap between germline ends came to 19 bases. The CDR3 DNA follows: TGTGCCAGCAGCGGTCCTTTGGTGGGACGGTACGAGCAGTACTTC. Protein sequence: CASSGPLVGRYEQYF.

This clone came up many times. The gene calls are TRBV19 and TRBJ2-1, with TRBD2 matching over 11 bases. The V gene's germline CDR1 is LNHDA and CDR2 SQIVND (reference sequence). With 1 base clipped from V and 9 bases from J, the junction kept 8 bases outside the gene matches. This CDR3 spans 16 amino acids. The CDR3 region has the DNA TGTGCCAGTAGTATAGGGCTAGCGGGGGGTAGTAGTGAGCAGTTCTTC. Its translation is CASSIGLAGGSSEQFF.

The V gene is TRBV14, the J gene TRBJ1-1; D is undetermined. The CDR3 length is 12 residues. Trimming shortened V by 0 bases and J by 5 bases, and 4 bases separated the two germline ends. Germline lookup yields CDR1 SGHDN and CDR2 FVKESK. This CDR3 reads CASSQERTEAFF. The CDR3 DNA reads as TGTGCCAGCAGCCAAGAAAGGACTGAAGCTTTCTTT. Full variable domain (rest looked up from reference TRBV14 and TRBJ1-1): EAGVTQFPSHSVIEKGQTVTLRCDPISGHDNLYWYRRVMGKEIKFLLHFVKESKQDESGMPNNRFLAERTGGTYSTLKVQPAELEDSGVYFCASSQERTEAFFGQGTRLTVV.

V and J are TRBV7-8 and TRBJ2-7, with 8 positions matching TRBD2. V lost 5 bases to trimming and J lost 2 bases; unmatched junction nucleotides: 11. Per the germline V gene, CDR1 is SGHVS and CDR2 is FQNEAQ. There are 16 residues in the CDR3. DNA of the CDR3: TGTGCCAGCAGCCCGACCGGGACTAGTCTAACCTACGAGCAGTACTTC. This encodes CASSPTGTSLTYEQYF.

The rearrangement joins TRBV6-5 to TRBJ2-7, with TRBD2 matching over 8 bases. V trimming: 0 bases; J trimming: 2 bases; junction bases outside the gene matches: 6. Germline V gives CDR1 MNHEY, CDR2 SVGAGI. The CDR3 extends over 16 amino acids. The CDR3 spells CASSYSTGGGTYEQYF. The CDR3 nucleotides read TGTGCCAGCAGTTACTCGACAGGCGGGGGGACCTACGAGCAGTACTTC.

The CDR3 bases are TGCGCCAGCAGCTTCGGACGGTACCAAGAGACCCAGTACTTC. This translates into CASSFGRYQETQYF. The chain links TRBV5-1 to TRBJ2-5; D call uncertain. This CDR3 spans 14 amino acids. The germline CDR1 and CDR2 sequences are SGHRS and YFSETQ. V was shortened by 2 bases and J by 0 bases, with 8 bases between the two germline ends.